This T cell receptor beta chain was identified during a study of early T cells in non-severe SARS-CoV-2 infection. CDR1 is SEHNR and CDR2 is FQNEAQ in the germline V gene (reference sequence). The CDR3 is made up of 15 amino acids. The V end was cut by 4 bases, the J end by 2 bases, with 13 bases between. This clonotype was seen more than once but under ten times. TCRdb fed the 5' RACE reads into MiXCR, producing one record per CDR3 protein. The sample lists about 60,000 distinct CDR3 sequences, about 15% occurring once. The J gene is TRBJ2-3, the V gene TRBV7-9, with D possibly being TRBD2 (5 bases). The specimen comprised whole blood, sampled at baseline. The clonotype originates from an adult who was a healthcare worker with PCR-confirmed SARS-CoV-2 infection or an uninfected control (not recorded which). The CDR3 DNA reads as TGTGCCAGCAGCTCAGGAGGACCAACCACAGATACGCAGTATTTT. As protein: CASSSGGPTTDTQYF.